The following is a TCR beta chain sequence with its context. Its antigen is currently not known. Within one base of it there is no much larger clone, and no base qualities were kept. Genomic DNA was extracted with the Qiagen DNeasy kit from unsorted PBMCs and from negatively selected CD4+ and CD8+ fractions. Using primers that anneal to V and J segments, immunoSEQ multiplex PCR amplified the TCR beta CDR3 regions. Amplification bias was minimized using a synthetic immune receptor repertoire, and residual bias was removed computationally after sequencing. The study's processing was this. Custom Python scripts were used to quantify repertoire diversity as the Shannon entropy index. Unsorted, CD4+ and CD8+ repertoires were analyzed separately, except in combined analyses where CD4+ and CD8+ sequences were merged in silico. A clone was considered expanded if an increase in frequency of at least 2-fold after treatment relative to C1D1 was found, and a pseudocount of 0.5 was applied to clones undetected at baseline. Singleton clones were defined as clones with 0 or 1 copy at C1D1, and non-singleton clones were defined as clones with 2 or more copies. Clones expanded in unsorted samples were annotated as CD4+, CD8+ or unknown by matching protein sequences in sorted samples from the same patient. Diversity changes from C1D1 to C4D1 were tested in paired samples using Wilcoxon tests. TCRdb re-hosts the immuneACCESS table, in-frame sequences only. Its copies lack some clones; in the studies checked, an unresolved V gene accounts for under half of them, and the cause for the rest is not known. V and J calls and clone size are those listed in that table; D and trimming were worked out from the DNA. Present in this sample are tens of thousands of clones, roughly 89% of which were seen just once. The ten largest clones represent over 8.5% of the sample.

This specimen belongs to a study of PD-1 blockade in classical Hodgkin lymphoma (TCRdb year 2020). Concerning the study at large: Nivolumab dosing was 3 mg/kg intravenously every 2 weeks, continuing until either disease progression or unacceptable toxicity. The study used TCR beta sequencing and CyTOF to define a peripheral blood immune signature of response to PD-1 blockade in classical Hodgkin lymphoma. Summary of the overall study and its limitations: CD4+ but not CD8+ TCR diversity rose significantly by C4D1 (p=0.0027 vs p=0.16), most apparent in complete responders (p=0.02). Trial patients achieving complete response had baseline diversity similar to newly diagnosed patients, whereas partial responders and progressors had significantly lower diversity. The study covered only a single clinical trial cohort, and the causes of the repertoire differences, possibly disease activity or prior therapy, were still not defined. Patients starting nivolumab less than 1 year after ASCT had lower diversity and were excluded from later analyses to avoid confounding by immune reconstitution. Baseline TCR diversity was reported to be lower in newly diagnosed patients than in healthy donors and to be lower still in relapsed/refractory patients.

The time point label here, explained by the study, means: cycle 2 day 1 (C2D1) of nivolumab. Every trial patient had relapsed following autologous stem cell transplantation, and prior brentuximab vedotin exposure was what differed among cohorts A, B and C. A total of over 50 patients with relapsed/refractory classical Hodgkin lymphoma made up the trial cohort, and each patient's best overall response was complete response, partial response or progressive disease. Trial patients were treated with single-agent nivolumab in the multi-cohort phase II CheckMate 205 trial. An independent review committee assessed best overall response by applying the 2007 International Working Group response criteria. Trial PBMCs were collected immediately before nivolumab initiation (C1D1) and during therapy at cycle 2 day 1 and cycle 4 day 1. Peripheral blood was collected in 8 mL Vacutainer Cell Preparation Tubes, from which PBMCs were isolated by centrifugation and then cryopreserved.

The germline V gene (reference sequence) sets CDR1 to MNHEY and CDR2 to SMNVEV. The CDR3 contains 16 residues, cysteine and phenylalanine counted. The entry retains the CDR3 DNA only, 48 bases that are in frame from base 1. At the junction V is shortened by 10 bases and J by 6 bases; bases outside the gene matches: 20. Recombination connected TRBV27 to TRBJ2-7; TRBD2 fits 8 bases in the junction. The input for sequencing was peripheral blood mononuclear cells (PBMCs), taken before the second cycle of nivolumab. The clonotype was recovered from a human donor with classical Hodgkin lymphoma. The CDR3 reads as follows: CATGASGPLGPLEQYF. Here is the DNA: TGTGCCACTGGGGCTAGCGGGCCCCTAGGCCCTCTCGAGCAGTACTTC.